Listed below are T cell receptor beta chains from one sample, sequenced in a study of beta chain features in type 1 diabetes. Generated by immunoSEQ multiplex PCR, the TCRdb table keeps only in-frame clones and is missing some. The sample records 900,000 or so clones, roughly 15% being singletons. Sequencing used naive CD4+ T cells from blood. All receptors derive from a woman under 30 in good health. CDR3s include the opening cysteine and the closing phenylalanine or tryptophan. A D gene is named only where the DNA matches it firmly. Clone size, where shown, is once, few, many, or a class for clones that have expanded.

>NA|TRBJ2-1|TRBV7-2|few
CASSFPTHGGSSYNEQFF
TGTGCCAGCAGCTTCCCCACCCACGGAGGAAGCTCCTACAATGAGCAGTTCTTC
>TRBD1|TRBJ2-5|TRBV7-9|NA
CASRGTRGRTQETQYF
TGTGCCAGCAGAGGAACCAGGGGGCGGACCCAAGAGACCCAGTACTTC
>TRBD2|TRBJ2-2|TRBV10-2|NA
CATRLAGGSGELFF
TGCGCCACCAGGCTAGCGGGAGGTAGTGGGGAGCTGTTTTTT
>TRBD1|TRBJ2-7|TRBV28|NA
CASSVTGATYEQYF
TGTGCCAGCAGTGTGACAGGGGCTACTTACGAGCAGTACTTC
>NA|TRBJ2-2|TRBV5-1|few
CASSFGGTGELFF
TGCGCCAGCAGCTTCGGGGGTACCGGGGAGCTGTTTTTT
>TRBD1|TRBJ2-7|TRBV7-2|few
CASSFTGAGSYEQYF
TGTGCCAGCAGCTTTACAGGGGCAGGTTCCTACGAGCAGTACTTC
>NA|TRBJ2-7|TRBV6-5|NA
CASSYLGQYEQYF
TGTGCCAGCAGTTACCTTGGCCAGTACGAGCAGTACTTC
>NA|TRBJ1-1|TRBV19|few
CASMGKGGTGAFF
TGTGCCAGTATGGGTAAGGGCGGGACCGGAGCTTTCTTT
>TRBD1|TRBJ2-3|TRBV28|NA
CASSGQDSADTQYF
TGTGCCAGCAGTGGACAGGATTCTGCAGATACGCAGTATTTT
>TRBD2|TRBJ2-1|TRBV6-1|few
CASVAGGLDEQFF
TGTGCCAGCGTGGCGGGAGGCCTCGATGAGCAGTTCTTC
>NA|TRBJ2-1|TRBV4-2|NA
CASSQVDPNEQFF
TGTGCCAGCAGCCAAGTAGACCCCAATGAGCAGTTCTTC
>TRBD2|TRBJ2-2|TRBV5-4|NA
CASSILAKGTGELFF
TGTGCCAGCAGTATACTAGCGAAGGGCACCGGGGAGCTGTTTTTT
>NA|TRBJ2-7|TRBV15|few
CATSRASTGRQYF
TGTGCCACCAGCAGAGCTTCAACGGGCCGCCAGTACTTC
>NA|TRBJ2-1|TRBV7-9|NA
CASSKGGKHYNEQFF
TGTGCCAGCAGCAAAGGGGGAAAACACTACAATGAGCAGTTCTTC
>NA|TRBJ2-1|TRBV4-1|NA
CASSQLGRLVSNEQFF
TGCGCCAGCAGCCAATTAGGGCGACTAGTCTCCAATGAGCAGTTCTTC
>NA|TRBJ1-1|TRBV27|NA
CASSLRTHRTEAFF
TGTGCCAGCTCTCTTAGGACCCACAGGACTGAAGCTTTCTTT
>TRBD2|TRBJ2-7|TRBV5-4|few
CASSPSSGTYEQYF
TGTGCCAGCAGCCCCTCTAGCGGAACCTACGAGCAGTACTTC